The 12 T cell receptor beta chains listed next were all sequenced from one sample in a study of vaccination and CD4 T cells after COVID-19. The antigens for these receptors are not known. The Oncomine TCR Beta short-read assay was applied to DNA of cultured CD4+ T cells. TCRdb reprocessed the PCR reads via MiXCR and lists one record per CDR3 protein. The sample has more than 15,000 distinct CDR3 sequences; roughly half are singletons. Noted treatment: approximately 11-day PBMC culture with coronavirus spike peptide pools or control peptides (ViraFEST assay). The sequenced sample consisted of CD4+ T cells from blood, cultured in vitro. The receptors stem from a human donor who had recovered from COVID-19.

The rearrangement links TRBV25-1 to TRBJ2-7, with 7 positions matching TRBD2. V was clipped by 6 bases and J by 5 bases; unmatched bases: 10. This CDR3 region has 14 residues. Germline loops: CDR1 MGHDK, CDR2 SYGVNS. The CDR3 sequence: CASRREGLFDEQYF. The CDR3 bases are TGTGCCAGCAGGAGGGAGGGGCTGTTCGACGAGCAGTACTTC.

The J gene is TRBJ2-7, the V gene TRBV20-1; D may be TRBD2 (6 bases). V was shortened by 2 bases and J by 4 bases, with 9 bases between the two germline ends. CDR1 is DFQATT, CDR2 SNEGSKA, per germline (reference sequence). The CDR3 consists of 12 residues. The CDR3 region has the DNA TGCAGTGCTAGACTAGCGAGGTACGAGCAGTACTTC. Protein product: CSARLARYEQYF.

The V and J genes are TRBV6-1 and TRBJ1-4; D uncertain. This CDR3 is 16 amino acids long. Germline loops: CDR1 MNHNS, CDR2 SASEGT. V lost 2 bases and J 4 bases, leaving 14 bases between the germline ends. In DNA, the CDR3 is TGTGCCAGCAGTGAATTATTTGGCGCCAGTAATGAAAAACTGTTTTTT. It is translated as CASSELFGASNEKLFF.

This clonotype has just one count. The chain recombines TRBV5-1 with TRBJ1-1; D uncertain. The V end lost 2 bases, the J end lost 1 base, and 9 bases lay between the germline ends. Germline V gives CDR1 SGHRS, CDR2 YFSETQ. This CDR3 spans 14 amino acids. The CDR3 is CASSLVGSNTEAFF. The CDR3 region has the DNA TGCGCCAGCAGCTTAGTAGGGTCGAACACTGAAGCTTTCTTT.

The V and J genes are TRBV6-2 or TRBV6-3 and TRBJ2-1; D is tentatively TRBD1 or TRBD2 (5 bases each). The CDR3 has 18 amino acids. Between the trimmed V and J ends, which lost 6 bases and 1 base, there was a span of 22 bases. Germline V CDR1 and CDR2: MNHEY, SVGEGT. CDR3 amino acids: CASRWGNSAFTSYNEQFF. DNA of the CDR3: TGTGCCAGCAGGTGGGGGAACTCAGCTTTTACATCCTACAATGAGCAGTTCTTC.

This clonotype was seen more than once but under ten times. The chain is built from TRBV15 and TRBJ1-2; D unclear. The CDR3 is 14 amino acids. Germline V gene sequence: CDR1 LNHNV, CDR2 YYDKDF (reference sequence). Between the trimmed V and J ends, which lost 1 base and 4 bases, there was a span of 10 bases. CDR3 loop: CATSRATGSYGYTF. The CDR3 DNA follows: TGTGCCACCAGCAGAGCGACCGGGAGCTATGGCTACACCTTC.

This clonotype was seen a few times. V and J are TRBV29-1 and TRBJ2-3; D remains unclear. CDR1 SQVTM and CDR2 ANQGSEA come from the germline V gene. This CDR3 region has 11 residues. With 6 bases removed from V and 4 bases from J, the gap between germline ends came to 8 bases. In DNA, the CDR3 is TGCAGCGTCGCCACATCAGATACGCAGTATTTT. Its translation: CSVATSDTQYF.

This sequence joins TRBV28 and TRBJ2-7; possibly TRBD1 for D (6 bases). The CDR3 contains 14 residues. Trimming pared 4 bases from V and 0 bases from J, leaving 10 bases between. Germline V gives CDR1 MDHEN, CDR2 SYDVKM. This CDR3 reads CASSSGTSSYEQYF. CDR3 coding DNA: TGTGCCAGCAGTTCCGGGACATCCTCCTACGAGCAGTACTTC.

The CDR3 loop reads CASTLSGALGRGTYEQYF. CDR3 sequence (DNA): TGTGCCAGCACCCTATCGGGAGCCCTAGGGAGAGGTACCTACGAGCAGTACTTC. The chain employs TRBV6-1 and TRBJ2-7; a possible D gene is TRBD2 (6 bases). CDR1 and CDR2 (germline): MNHNS, SASEGT. Trimming pared 7 bases from V and 2 bases from J, leaving 27 bases between. The CDR3 extends over 18 amino acids.

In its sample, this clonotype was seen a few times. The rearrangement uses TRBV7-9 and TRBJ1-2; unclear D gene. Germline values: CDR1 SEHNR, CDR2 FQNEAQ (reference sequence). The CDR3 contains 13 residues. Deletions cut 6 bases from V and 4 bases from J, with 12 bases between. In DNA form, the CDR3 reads TGTGCCAGCAGGACGGGCTCGGGCTATGGCTACACCTTC. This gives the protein CASRTGSGYGYTF.

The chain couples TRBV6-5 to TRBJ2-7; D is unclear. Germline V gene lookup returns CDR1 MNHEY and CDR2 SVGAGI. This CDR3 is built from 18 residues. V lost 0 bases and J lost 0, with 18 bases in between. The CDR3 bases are TGTGCCAGCAGTTACTCTTCTTCGCGACGCAGGTTCTCCTACGAGCAGTACTTC. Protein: CASSYSSSRRRFSYEQYF.

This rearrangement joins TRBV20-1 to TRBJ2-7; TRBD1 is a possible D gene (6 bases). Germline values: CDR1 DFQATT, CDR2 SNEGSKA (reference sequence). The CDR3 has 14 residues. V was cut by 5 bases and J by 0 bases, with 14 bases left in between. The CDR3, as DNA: TGCAGTGCTTTAACGCAGGGGTTCTCCTACGAGCAGTACTTC. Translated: CSALTQGFSYEQYF.